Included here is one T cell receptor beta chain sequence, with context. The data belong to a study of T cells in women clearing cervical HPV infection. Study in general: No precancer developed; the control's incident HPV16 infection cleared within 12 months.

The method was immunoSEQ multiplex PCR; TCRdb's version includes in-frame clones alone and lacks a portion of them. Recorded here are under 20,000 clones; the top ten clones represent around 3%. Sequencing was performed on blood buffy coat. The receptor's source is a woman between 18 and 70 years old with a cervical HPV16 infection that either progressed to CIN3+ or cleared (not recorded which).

CDR3 bases read: TGTGCCAGCAGCCAAGAAGGACGGGGCTATGGC. This codes for CASSQEGRGYG. The CDR3, in full, reads CASSQEGRGYGYTF. This chain uses TRBV4-2 with TRBJ1-2; D is unclear. The read terminates 3 residues before the CDR3 end, so the remaining end is supplied by the germline J gene. This CDR3 has 14 residues. The V and J ends lost 0 bases and 4 bases respectively, with 9 bases between them. Germline-derived CDR1 and CDR2 are LGHNA and YNFKEQ.